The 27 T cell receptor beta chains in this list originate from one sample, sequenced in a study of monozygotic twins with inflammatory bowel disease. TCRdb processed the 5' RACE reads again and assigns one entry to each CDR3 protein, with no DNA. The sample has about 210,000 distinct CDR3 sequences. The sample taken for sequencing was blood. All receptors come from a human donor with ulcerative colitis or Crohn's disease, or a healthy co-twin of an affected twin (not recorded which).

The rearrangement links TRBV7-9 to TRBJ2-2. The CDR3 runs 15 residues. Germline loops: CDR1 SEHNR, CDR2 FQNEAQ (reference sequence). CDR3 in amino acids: CASSLLKTNTGELFF.

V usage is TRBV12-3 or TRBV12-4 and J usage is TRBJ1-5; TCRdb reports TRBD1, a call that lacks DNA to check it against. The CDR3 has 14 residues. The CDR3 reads CASGGTYSNQPQHF.

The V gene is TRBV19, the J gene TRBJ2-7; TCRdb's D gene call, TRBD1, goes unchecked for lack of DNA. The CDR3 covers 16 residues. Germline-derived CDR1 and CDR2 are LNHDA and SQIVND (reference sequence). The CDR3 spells CASSRDVGTGSYEQYF. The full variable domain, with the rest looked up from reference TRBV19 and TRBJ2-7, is DGGITQSPKYLFRKEGQNVTLSCEQNLNHDAMYWYRQDPGQGLRLIYYSQIVNDFQKGDIAEGYSVSREKKESFPLTVTSAQKNPTAFYLCASSRDVGTGSYEQYFGPGTRLTVT.

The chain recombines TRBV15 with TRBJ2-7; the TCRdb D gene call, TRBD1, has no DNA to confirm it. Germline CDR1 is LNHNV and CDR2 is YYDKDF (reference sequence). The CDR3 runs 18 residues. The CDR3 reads CATSREGTGVLSSYEQYF.

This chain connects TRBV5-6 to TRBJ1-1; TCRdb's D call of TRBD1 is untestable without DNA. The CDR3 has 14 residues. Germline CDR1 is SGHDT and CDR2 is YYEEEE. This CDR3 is CASTLTGGITEAFF.

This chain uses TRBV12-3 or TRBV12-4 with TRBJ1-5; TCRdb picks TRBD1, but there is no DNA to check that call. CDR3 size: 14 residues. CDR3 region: CASSTQGKLQPQHF.

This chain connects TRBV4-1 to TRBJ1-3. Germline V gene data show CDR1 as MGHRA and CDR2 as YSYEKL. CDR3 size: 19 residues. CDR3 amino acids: CASSHPPKRTPGVGNTIYF.

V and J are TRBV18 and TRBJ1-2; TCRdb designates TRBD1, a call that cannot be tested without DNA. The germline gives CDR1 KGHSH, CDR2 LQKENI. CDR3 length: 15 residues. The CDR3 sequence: CASPGPPSPNYGYTF.

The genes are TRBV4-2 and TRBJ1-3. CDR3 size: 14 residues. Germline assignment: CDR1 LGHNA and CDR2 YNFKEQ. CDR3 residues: CASSHDGEGNTIYF.

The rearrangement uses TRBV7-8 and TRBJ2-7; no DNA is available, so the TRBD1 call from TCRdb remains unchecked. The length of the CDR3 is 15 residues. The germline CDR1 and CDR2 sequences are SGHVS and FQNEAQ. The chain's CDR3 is CASSSRTGSSYEQYF.

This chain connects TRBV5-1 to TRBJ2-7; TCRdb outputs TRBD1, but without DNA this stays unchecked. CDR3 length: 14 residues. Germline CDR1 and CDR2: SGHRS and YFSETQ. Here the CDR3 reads CASGPGGTSYEQYF.

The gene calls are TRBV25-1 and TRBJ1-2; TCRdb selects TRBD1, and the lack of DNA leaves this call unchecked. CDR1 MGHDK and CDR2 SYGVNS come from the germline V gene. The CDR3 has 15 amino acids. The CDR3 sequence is CASSDPGQANYGYTF.

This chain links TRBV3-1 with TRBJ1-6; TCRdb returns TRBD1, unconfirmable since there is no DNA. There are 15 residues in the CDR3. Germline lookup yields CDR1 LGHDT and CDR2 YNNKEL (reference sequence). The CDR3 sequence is CASSPRPTGDSPLHF.

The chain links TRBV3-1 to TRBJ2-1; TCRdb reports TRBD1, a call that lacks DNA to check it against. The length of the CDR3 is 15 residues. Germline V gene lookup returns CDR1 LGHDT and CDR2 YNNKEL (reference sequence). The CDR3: CASSQNPLRGDEQFF.

The CDR3 loop is CSVLAGAGSVGWQFF. The rearrangement joins TRBV20-1 to TRBJ2-1; TCRdb's assignment of TRBD1 cannot be checked, as there is no DNA. Looked up from germline, CDR1 is DFQATT and CDR2 is SNEGSKA (reference sequence). This CDR3 has 15 residues.

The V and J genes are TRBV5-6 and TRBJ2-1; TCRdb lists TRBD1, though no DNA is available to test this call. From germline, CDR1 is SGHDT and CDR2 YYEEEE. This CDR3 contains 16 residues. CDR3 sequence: CASSSYGTGGDNEQFF.

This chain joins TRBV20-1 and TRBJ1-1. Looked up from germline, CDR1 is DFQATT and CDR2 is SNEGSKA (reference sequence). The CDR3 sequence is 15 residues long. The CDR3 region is CSAREAGGPNTEAFF.

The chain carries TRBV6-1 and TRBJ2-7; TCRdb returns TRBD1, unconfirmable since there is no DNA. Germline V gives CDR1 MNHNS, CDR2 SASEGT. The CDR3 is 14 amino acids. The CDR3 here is CASSQGQGAYEQYF.

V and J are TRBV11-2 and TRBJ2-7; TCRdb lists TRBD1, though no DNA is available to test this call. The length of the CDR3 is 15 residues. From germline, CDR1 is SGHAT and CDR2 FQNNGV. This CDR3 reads CASSQSRVEAYEQYF.

CDR3 amino acids: CASRTLYNNEQFF. The J gene is TRBJ2-1, the V gene TRBV6-2 or TRBV6-3. The CDR3 runs 13 residues. CDR1 is MNHEY and CDR2 is SVGEGT in the germline V gene.

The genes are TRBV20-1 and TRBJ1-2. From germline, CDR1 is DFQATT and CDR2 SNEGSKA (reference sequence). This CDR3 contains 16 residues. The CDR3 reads CSARDLRGRGNYGYTF.

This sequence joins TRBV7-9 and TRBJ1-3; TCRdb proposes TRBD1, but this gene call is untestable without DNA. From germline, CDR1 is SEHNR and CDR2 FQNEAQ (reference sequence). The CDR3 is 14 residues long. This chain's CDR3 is CASSPGTGANTIYF. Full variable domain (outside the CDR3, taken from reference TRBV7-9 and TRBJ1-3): DTGVSQNPRHKITKRGQNVTFRCDPISEHNRLYWYRQTLGQGPEFLTYFQNEAQLEKSRLLSDRFSAERPKGSFSTLEIQRTEQGDSAMYLCASSPGTGANTIYFGEGSWLTVV.

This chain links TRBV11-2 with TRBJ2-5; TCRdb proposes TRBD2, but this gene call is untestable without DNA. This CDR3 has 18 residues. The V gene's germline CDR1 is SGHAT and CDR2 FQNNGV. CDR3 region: CASSHTLSSGGSQETQYF.

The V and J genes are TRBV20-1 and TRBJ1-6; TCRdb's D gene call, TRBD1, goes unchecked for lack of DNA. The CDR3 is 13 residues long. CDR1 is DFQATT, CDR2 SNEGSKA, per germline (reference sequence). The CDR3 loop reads CSAYRGRGSPLHF.

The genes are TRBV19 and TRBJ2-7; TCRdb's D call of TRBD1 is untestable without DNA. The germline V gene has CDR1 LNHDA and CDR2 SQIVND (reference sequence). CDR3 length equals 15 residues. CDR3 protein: CASRSADRGVYEQYF.

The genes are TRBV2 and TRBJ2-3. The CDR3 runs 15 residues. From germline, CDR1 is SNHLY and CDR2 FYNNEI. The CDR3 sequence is CASSYLGGGTDTQYF.

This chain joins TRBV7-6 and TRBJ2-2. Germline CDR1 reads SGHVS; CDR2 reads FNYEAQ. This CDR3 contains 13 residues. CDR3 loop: CASSLEPREGLFF.